The rows below give T cell receptor beta chains drawn from one sample of a study of blood T cell repertoires in COVID-19. Data came from immunoSEQ multiplex PCR; TCRdb stores just in-frame clones and leaves some out. The sample consists of 140,000 to 150,000 clones, 75% to 90% of them appearing once. The sample comprised peripheral blood. These receptor sequences come from a man aged 55 to 69 with active or convalescent COVID-19. The conserved cysteine and the conserved F or W are not part of the CDR3 here.

v_gene	j_gene	CDR3aa
TRBV4-3	TRBJ1-2	ASSQALQGALLGYT
TRBV7-9	TRBJ2-7	ASSQAGYEQY
TRBV9	TRBJ2-5	ASSTTSGQETQY
TRBV27	TRBJ2-7	ASSSGRGGSYEQY
TRBV11-2	TRBJ2-3	ASSLGGADTQY
TRBV3-1/TRBV3-2	TRBJ2-7	ASSLGRAYEQY
TRBV2	TRBJ2-2	ASIGLAGNTGELF
TRBV27	TRBJ1-6	ASSRQGYSPLH
TRBV6-5	TRBJ2-5	ASNHRGAETQY
TRBV6-2/TRBV6-3	TRBJ1-4	ASSLIQTTNEKLF
TRBV7-6	TRBJ2-3	ASSPGTGAATDTQY
TRBV19	TRBJ2-7	ASSDRTSGPLRYGEQY
TRBV18	TRBJ2-5	ASSPGGLPQETQY
TRBV6-5	TRBJ1-5	ASQSQGVGNQPQH
TRBV7-6	TRBJ2-1	ASSRTSGSFNEQF
TRBV24-1	TRBJ1-1	ATSDSTGLWAF
TRBV28	TRBJ1-2	ASSRGYSPRDT
TRBV7-7	TRBJ2-3	ASSLGTPWTDTQY
TRBV9	TRBJ1-1	ASSVGQANTEAF
TRBV6-5	TRBJ1-2	ASSSTGNYGYT
TRBV7-3	TRBJ2-2	ASSLGRQGSNTGELF
TRBV7-2	TRBJ2-5	ASSLEGDSTGQETQY
TRBV3-1/TRBV3-2	TRBJ2-1	ASSQRTGLNEQF
TRBV6-1	TRBJ2-5	ASSEIREGTQY
TRBV5-1	TRBJ1-4	ASSLTGGEKLF
TRBV25-1	TRBJ1-2	ASSEPGQGNGYT
TRBV27	TRBJ1-2	ARTMLQGAKYGYT
TRBV11-2	TRBJ2-4	ASSPPPGLNIQY
TRBV25-1	TRBJ2-1	ASSRSGGSMGYEQF
TRBV27	TRBJ2-7	ASSPLAGGSYEQY
TRBV5-5	TRBJ1-3	ASSEGQGNGNTIY
TRBV9	TRBJ2-1	ASSPGGDAYNEQF
TRBV9	TRBJ1-2	ASSVGGGASGYT
TRBV19	TRBJ1-1	ASRRDTGGRNTEAF
TRBV2	TRBJ1-4	ASSPNRASDEKLF
TRBV4-3	TRBJ1-1	ASSLTGNTEAF
TRBV13	TRBJ2-5	ASSLKGISGRTETQY